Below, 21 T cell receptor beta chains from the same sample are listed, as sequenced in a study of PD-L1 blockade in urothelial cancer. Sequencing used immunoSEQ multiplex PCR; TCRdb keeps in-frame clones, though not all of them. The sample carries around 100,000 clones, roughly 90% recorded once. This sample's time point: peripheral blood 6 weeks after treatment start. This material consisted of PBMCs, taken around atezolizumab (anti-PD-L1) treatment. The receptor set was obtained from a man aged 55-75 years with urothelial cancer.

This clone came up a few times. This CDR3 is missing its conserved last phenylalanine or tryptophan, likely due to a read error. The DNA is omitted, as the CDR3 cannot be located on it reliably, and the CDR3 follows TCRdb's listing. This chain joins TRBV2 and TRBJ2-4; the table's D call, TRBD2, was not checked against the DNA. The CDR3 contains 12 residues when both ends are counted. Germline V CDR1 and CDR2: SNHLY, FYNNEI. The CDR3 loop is CASSGDSGSLVV.

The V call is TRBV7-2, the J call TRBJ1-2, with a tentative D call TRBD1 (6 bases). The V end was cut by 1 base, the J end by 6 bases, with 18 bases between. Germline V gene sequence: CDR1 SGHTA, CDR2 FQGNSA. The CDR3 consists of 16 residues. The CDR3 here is CASSLEVYGQGNGYTF. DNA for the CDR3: TGTGCCAGCAGCTTAGAGGTCTACGGGCAGGGGAATGGCTACACCTTC.

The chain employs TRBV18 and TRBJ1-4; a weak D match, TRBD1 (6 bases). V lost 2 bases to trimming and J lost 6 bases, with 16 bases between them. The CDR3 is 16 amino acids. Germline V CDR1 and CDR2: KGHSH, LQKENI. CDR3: CASSPSQRTDHEKLFF. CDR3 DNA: TGTGCCAGCTCACCATCCCAGCGGACAGACCATGAAAAACTGTTTTTT.

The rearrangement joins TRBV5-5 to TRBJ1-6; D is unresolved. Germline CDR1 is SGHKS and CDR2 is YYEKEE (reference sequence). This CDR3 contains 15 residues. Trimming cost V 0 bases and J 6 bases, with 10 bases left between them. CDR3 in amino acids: CASSLETGGNSPLHF. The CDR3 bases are TGTGCCAGCAGCTTGGAGACGGGAGGTAATTCACCCCTCCACTTT.

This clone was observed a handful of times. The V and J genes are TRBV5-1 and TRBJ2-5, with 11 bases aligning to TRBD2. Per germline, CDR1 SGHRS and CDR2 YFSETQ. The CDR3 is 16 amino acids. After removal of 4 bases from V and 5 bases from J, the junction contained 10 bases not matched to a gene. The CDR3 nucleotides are TGCGCCAGCAGCCCCAGGACTAGCGGGCACGGTGAGACCCAGTACTTC. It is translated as CASSPRTSGHGETQYF. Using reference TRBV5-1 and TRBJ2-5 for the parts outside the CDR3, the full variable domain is KAGVTQTPRYLIKTRGQQVTLSCSPISGHRSVSWYQQTPGQGLQFLFEYFSETQRNKGNFPGRFSGRQFSNSRSEMNVSTLELGDSALYLCASSPRTSGHGETQYFGPGTRLLVL.

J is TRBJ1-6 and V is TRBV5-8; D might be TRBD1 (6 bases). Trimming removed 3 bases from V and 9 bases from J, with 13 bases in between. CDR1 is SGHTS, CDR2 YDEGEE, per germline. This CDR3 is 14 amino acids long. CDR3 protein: CASSSGFRGSPLHF. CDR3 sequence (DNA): TGTGCCAGCAGCTCAGGTTTCAGGGGTTCACCCCTCCACTTT.

CDR3 nucleotide sequence: TGTGCCAGCAGCGACGGGACAGGGGGCGCGGAGACCCAGTACTTC. Translation gives CASSDGTGGAETQYF. The chain recombines TRBV11-2 with TRBJ2-5; 12 nucleotides align to TRBD1. Germline values: CDR1 SGHAT, CDR2 FQNNGV. The CDR3 is 15 residues long. J lost 5 bases, V lost 5 bases, and 6 bases had no gene match.

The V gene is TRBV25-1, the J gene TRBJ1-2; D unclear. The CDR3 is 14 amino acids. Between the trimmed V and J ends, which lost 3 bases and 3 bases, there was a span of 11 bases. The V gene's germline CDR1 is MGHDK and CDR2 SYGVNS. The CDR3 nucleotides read TGTGCCAGCAGTGATCCCCTTGGAGACTATGGCTACACCTTC. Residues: CASSDPLGDYGYTF.

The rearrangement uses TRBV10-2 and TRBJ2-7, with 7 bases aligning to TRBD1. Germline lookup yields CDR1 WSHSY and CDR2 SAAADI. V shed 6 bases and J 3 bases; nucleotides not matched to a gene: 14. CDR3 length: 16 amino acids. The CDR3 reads CASSHEGASLLYEQYF. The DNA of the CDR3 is TGCGCCAGCAGCCACGAGGGGGCTTCCCTCCTCTACGAGCAGTACTTC.

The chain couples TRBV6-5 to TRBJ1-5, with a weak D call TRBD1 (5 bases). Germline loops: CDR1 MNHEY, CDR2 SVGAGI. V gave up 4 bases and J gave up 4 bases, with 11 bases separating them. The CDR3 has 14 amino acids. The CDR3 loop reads CASSSRTTNQPQHF. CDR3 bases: TGTGCCAGCAGTTCTAGGACAACAAATCAGCCCCAGCATTTT.

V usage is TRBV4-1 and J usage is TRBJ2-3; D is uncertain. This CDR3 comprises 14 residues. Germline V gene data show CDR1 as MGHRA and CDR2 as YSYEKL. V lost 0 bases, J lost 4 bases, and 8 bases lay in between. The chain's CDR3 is CASSQDQTADTQYF. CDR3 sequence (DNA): TGCGCCAGCAGCCAAGATCAAACAGCAGATACGCAGTATTTT.

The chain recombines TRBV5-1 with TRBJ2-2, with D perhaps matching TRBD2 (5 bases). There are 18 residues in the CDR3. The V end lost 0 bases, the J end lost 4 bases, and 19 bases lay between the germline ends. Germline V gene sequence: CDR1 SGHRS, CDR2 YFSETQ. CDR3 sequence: CASSLESTQLVPTGELFF. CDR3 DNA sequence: TGCGCCAGCAGCTTGGAGTCTACCCAACTAGTACCCACCGGGGAGCTGTTTTTT. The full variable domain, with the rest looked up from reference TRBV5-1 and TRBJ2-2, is KAGVTQTPRYLIKTRGQQVTLSCSPISGHRSVSWYQQTPGQGLQFLFEYFSETQRNKGNFPGRFSGRQFSNSRSEMNVSTLELGDSALYLCASSLESTQLVPTGELFFGEGSRLTVL.

The CDR3 bases are TGTGCCAGCGGGCCTCAGCCTCGGGAGACCCAGTACTTC. Residues: CASGPQPRETQYF. This chain connects TRBV7-2 to TRBJ2-5; D remains unclear. V was shortened by 8 bases and J by 5 bases, with 15 bases between the two germline ends. This CDR3 is built from 13 residues. Germline V gene lookup returns CDR1 SGHTA and CDR2 FQGNSA.

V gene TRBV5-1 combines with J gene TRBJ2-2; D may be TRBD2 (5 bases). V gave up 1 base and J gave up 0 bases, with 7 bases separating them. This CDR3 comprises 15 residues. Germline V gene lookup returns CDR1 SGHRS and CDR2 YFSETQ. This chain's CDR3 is CASSLFGANTGELFF. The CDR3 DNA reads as TGCGCCAGCAGCTTGTTCGGGGCGAACACCGGGGAGCTGTTTTTT.

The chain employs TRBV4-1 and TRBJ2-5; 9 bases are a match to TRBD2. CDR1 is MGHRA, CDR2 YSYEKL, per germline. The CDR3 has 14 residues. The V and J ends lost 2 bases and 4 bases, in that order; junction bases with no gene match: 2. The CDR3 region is CASSQLAGVETQYF. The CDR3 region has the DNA TGCGCCAGCAGCCAATTAGCGGGAGTAGAGACCCAGTACTTC.

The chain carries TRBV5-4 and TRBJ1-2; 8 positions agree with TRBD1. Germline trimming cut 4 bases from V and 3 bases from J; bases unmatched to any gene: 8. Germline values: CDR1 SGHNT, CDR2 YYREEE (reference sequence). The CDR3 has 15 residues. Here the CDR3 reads CASSMPGQGYYGYTF. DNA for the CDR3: TGTGCCAGCAGCATGCCCGGACAGGGATACTATGGCTACACCTTC.

The CDR3 coding sequence is TGTGCCAGCAGCCAAGGCCTAGCGGGGGGGCATAATGAGCAGTTCTTC. This codes for CASSQGLAGGHNEQFF. The J gene is TRBJ2-1, the V gene TRBV9; the match to TRBD2 covers 12 bases. The CDR3 consists of 16 residues. Germline V CDR1 and CDR2: SGDLS, YYNGEE. V was pared by 4 bases and J by 7 bases, with 9 bases of the junction left unmatched.

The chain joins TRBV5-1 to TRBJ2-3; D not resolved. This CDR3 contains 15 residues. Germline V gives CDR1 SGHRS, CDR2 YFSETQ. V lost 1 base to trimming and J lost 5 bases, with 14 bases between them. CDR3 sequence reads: CASSLPKKSGDTQYF. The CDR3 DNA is TGCGCCAGCAGCTTGCCTAAAAAAAGTGGAGATACGCAGTATTTT.

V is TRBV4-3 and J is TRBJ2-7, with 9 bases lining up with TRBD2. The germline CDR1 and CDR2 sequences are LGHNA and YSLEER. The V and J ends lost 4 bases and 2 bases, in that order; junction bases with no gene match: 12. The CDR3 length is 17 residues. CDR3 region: CASSLNFGTSRTYEQYF. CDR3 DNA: TGCGCCAGCAGCCTGAACTTCGGGACTAGCAGAACCTACGAGCAGTACTTC.

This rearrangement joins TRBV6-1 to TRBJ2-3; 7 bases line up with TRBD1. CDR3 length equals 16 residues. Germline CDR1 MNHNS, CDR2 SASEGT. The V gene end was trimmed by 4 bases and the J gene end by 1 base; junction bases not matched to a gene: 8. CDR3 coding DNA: TGTGCCAGCAGTGGGATACAGGGGCTGGGCACAGATACGCAGTATTTT. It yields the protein CASSGIQGLGTDTQYF.

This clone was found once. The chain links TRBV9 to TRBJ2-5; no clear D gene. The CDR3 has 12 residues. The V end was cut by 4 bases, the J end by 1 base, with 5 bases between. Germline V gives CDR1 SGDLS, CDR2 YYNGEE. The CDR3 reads CASSPRQETQYF. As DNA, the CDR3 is TGTGCCAGCAGCCCCCGCCAAGAGACCCAGTACTTC.